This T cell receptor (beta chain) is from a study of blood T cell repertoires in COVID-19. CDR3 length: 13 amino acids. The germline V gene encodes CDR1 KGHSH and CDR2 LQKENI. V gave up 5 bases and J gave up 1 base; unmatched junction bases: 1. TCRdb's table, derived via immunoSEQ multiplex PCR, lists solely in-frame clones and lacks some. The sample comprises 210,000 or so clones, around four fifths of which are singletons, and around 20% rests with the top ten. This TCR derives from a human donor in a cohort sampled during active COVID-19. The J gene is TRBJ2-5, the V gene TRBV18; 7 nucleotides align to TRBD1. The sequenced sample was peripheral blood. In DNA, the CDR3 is TGTGCCAGCTCAGGGACAGCCCAAGAGACCCAGTACTTC. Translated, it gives CASSGTAQETQYF.